What follows are 10 T cell receptor beta chains derived from one specimen sequenced in a study of regulatory and conventional T cells in RAG deficiency. Conventional CD4+ T cells were sorted from blood as CD25-low CD127-high cells. Sequenced by immunoSEQ multiplex PCR; TCRdb stores in-frame clones only, minus some. The table has about 34,000 clones, 76% seen once. These data also formed part of another study, on regulatory T cells. Turning to that study: The PCR used 52 TRBV and 13 TRBJ primers.

The sequencing sample was made of CD4+ effector T cells sorted from blood. The origin of the receptors is a human donor in good health.

The J gene is TRBJ1-2, the V gene TRBV30; D uncertain. In germline, CDR1 is GTSNPN, CDR2 SVGIG (reference sequence). The V and J ends lost 3 bases and 0 bases respectively, with 14 bases between them. The CDR3 is made up of 15 amino acids. CDR3 residues: CAWRPPGGPNYGYTF. The CDR3 DNA reads TGTGCCTGGAGACCCCCCGGCGGGCCTAACTATGGCTACACCTTC.

V and J are TRBV25-1 and TRBJ1-6; 9 bases line up with TRBD1. The CDR3 has 16 amino acids. Per the germline V gene, CDR1 is MGHDK and CDR2 is SYGVNS. J lost 7 bases, V lost 3 bases, and 7 bases had no gene match. The CDR3: CASSEGLGQGNSPLHF. CDR3 sequence (DNA): TGTGCCAGCAGTGAGGGGCTCGGACAGGGGAATTCACCCCTCCACTTT.

The CDR3 sequence: CASSLLRSGQGTYYGYTF. The DNA of the CDR3 is TGTGCCAGCAGTTTATTACGGTCCGGACAGGGAACGTACTATGGCTACACCTTC. The chain recombines TRBV27 with TRBJ1-2, with 8 bases fitting TRBD1. In germline, CDR1 is MNHEY, CDR2 SMNVEV (reference sequence). The length of the CDR3 is 18 residues. J gave up 3 bases and V 1 base, and 13 bases lay outside the gene matches.

This clone was observed a few times. The chain joins TRBV2 to TRBJ1-5; 10 positions agree with TRBD1. Trimming at V came to 8 bases and at J to 6 bases, leaving 4 bases not matched to a gene. In germline, CDR1 is SNHLY, CDR2 FYNNEI. CDR3 length equals 13 residues. The CDR3 region has the DNA TGTGCCAGCGGACAGGGGGAGGGTCAGCCCCAGCATTTT. Translation gives CASGQGEGQPQHF.

The rearrangement joins TRBV5-4 to TRBJ2-2; D perhaps matches TRBD2 (7 bases). Per germline, CDR1 SGHNT and CDR2 YYREEE (reference sequence). This CDR3 region has 15 residues. V dropped 4 bases and J dropped 6 bases, with 16 bases sitting between them. The CDR3 reads CASSIGGGGAGELFF. In DNA, the CDR3 is TGTGCCAGCAGCATAGGAGGGGGGGGAGCCGGGGAGCTGTTTTTT.

This chain connects TRBV27 to TRBJ1-2, with D possibly TRBD1 on 5 matching bases. The CDR3 spans 13 residues. The V gene's germline CDR1 is MNHEY and CDR2 SMNVEV (reference sequence). V dropped 7 bases and J dropped 5 bases, with 14 bases sitting between them. The CDR3 sequence is CASTRGVGYGYTF. CDR3 coding DNA: TGTGCCAGCACGCGGGGGGTAGGGTATGGCTACACCTTC.

V is TRBV5-4 and J is TRBJ1-1; 8 bases match TRBD1. V shed 2 bases, J shed 2 bases, and the junction held 5 bases outside the gene matches. The CDR3 totals 15 residues. Germline CDR1 is SGHNT and CDR2 is YYREEE (reference sequence). In nucleotides, the CDR3 is TGTGCCAGCAGCTTAAGACAGGGGTTAAACACTGAAGCTTTCTTT. Amino acid sequence: CASSLRQGLNTEAFF. The full variable domain, in which reference TRBV5-4 and TRBJ1-1 provide the parts outside the CDR3, is ETGVTQSPTHLIKTRGQQVTLRCSSQSGHNTVSWYQQALGQGPQFIFQYYREEENGRGNFPPRFSGLQFPNYSSELNVNALELDDSALYLCASSLRQGLNTEAFFGQGTRLTVV.

The chain combines TRBV18 with TRBJ2-1; no definite D call. CDR1 is KGHSH and CDR2 is LQKENI in the germline V gene. The CDR3 consists of 13 residues. V was trimmed by 3 bases and J by 5 bases, leaving 8 bases between them. The CDR3 sequence: CASSPLVNNEQFF. The CDR3 DNA sequence: TGTGCCAGCTCACCTCTAGTCAACAATGAGCAGTTCTTC.

The DNA for the CDR3 is TGTGCCAGCAGTAGCCTACAGGAGTACTATGGCTACACCTTC. Protein: CASSSLQEYYGYTF. J is TRBJ1-2 and V is TRBV25-1; D is perhaps TRBD1 (5 bases). Germline loops: CDR1 MGHDK, CDR2 SYGVNS. Trimming pared 5 bases from V and 3 bases from J, leaving 13 bases between. The CDR3 totals 14 residues.

For this clone: Other DNA sequences from this sample encode an identical CDR3 as well. V is TRBV28 and J is TRBJ1-4; TRBD1 agrees at 8 bases. The germline V gene encodes CDR1 MDHEN and CDR2 SYDVKM. V lost 5 bases to trimming and J lost 5 bases; unmatched junction nucleotides: 7. The CDR3 has 15 residues. This CDR3 is CASSPPGQGNEKLFF. The CDR3 region has the DNA TGTGCCAGCAGTCCCCCCGGACAGGGCAATGAAAAACTGTTTTTT. The full variable domain, completed using reference TRBV28 and TRBJ1-4, is DVKVTQSSRYLVKRTGEKVFLECVQDMDHENMFWYRQDPGLGLRLIYFSYDVKMKEKGDIPEGYSVSREKKERFSLILESASTNQTSMYLCASSPPGQGNEKLFFGSGTQLSVL.